This T cell receptor beta chain was observed in a study of shared clonotypes between healthy human individuals. Study at large: The study used three CD4 naive, three CD4 memory, two CD8 naive and one CD8 memory plate per donor.

Sorted-subset replicate PCR reactions contained 150 to 200 ng DNA, corresponding to around 30,000 T cell genomes. Clones were read by immunoSEQ multiplex PCR, and TCRdb kept only the in-frame ones, dropping some. The sample has some 2,500,000 clones; roughly 90% are singletons. The junction had 8 bases not matched to a gene; V was cut back by 4 bases and J by 3 bases. The CDR3 runs to 16 residues. The sequenced material came from naive CD4+ T cells from PBMCs. Subset noted: CD45RA+ positively selected. The chain has TRBV23-1 and TRBJ2-5, with TRBD1 matching 10 bases. TRBV23-1 is filed as an ORF, its function uncertain. This TCR was recovered from a man between 18 and 35 years old in good health. Some clones in this sample may be carry-over from other donors' samples. CDR3 protein: CASSRLPGQGKETQYF. For the CDR3, the DNA is TGCGCCAGCAGTCGTCTCCCGGGACAGGGGAAAGAGACCCAGTACTTC.